The rows below give T cell receptor beta chains drawn from one sample of a study of molecular identifiers for immune sequencing clone quantification. TCRdb recomputed calls from the PCR reads with MiXCR, one row per CDR3 protein. The sample lists around 300,000 distinct CDR3 sequences; 24% were seen once. Sequencing was carried out using naive CD8+ T cells from blood, with Jurkat cell RNA spiked in. The receptors originated from a human donor in good health. Some libraries in this study had Jurkat cell RNA spiked in. Both conserved end residues are part of each CDR3. The D gene is left open where the match is weak. Clone size is given for some rows only: seen once, a few or many times, or a class if the clone is expanded.

cdr3_nt | cdr3_aa | clone_size | j_call | v_call | d_call
TGTGCCAGCAGCTTAGCGCGCCGCGGGGGGGGGTACGAGCAGTACTTC | CASSLARRGGGYEQYF | many | TRBJ2-7 | TRBV7-2 | TRBD2
TGTGCCAGTAGGCAATACAGGGTTCAGCCCCAGCATTTT | CASRQYRVQPQHF | - | TRBJ1-5 | TRBV19 | -
TGCAGCGCCGAAGCGGGGCCTGCAGATGCGCAGTATTTT | CSAEAGPADAQYF | - | TRBJ2-3 | TRBV29-1 | TRBD2
TGTGCCAGCAGCGTAGCTAGCGGGAGCGCTGATTTGAATACGCAGTATTTT | CASSVASGSADLNTQYF | many | TRBJ2-3 | TRBV9 | TRBD2
TGTGCCAGTAGTATTTTTTATCGGCAGAATGAAAAACTGTTTTTT | CASSIFYRQNEKLFF | - | TRBJ1-4 | TRBV19 | -
TGTGCCAGTAGTATAGTATGGGGGCCCGATCAGCCCCAGCATTTT | CASSIVWGPDQPQHF | many | TRBJ1-5 | TRBV19 | -
TGTGCCAGTACTCCGGACCCGCGGTGCAATGAGCAGTTCTTC | CASTPDPRCNEQFF | - | TRBJ2-1 | TRBV19 | -
TGTGCCAGTAGTGGCGGACTCAGGACCTACGAGCAGTACTTC | CASSGGLRTYEQYF | - | TRBJ2-7 | TRBV19 | -
TGTGCCAGCAGCGTAGCGGGGGGGCCGGGTGAGCAGTTCTTC | CASSVAGGPGEQFF | few | TRBJ2-1 | TRBV11-2 | TRBD2
TGTGCCAGCTTAATGGGAGGAGACTATGGCTACACCTTC | CASLMGGDYGYTF | many | TRBJ1-2 | TRBV27 | -
TGTGCCACCCAGACCTACCCAATTCTGAAGCTTTTCTTT | CATQTYPILKLFF | many | TRBJ1-1 | TRBV7-9 | -
TGTGCCAGCAGTTTAGTGCGGGGGTGGAGGGCAGATACGCAGTATTTT | CASSLVRGWRADTQYF | many | TRBJ2-3 | TRBV12-3/TRBV12-4 | TRBD2
TGTGCCAGCAGCTTAGATCCCGGTGGCACTGAAGCTTTCTTT | CASSLDPGGTEAFF | few | TRBJ1-1 | TRBV11-2 | -
TGTGCCAGCAGTGAACGCTATCCGAATCAGCCCCAGCATTTT | CASSERYPNQPQHF | many | TRBJ1-5 | TRBV2 | -
TGCGCCAGCAGCCAAGAGTGGCCAGACAGTACCTTCAATGAGCAGTTCTTC | CASSQEWPDSTFNEQFF | many | TRBJ2-1 | TRBV4-3 | -
TGCGCCAGCAACCCGGCGGGGGGGCGTAATGAGCAGTTCTTC | CASNPAGGRNEQFF | - | TRBJ2-1 | TRBV10-2 | TRBD2
TGTGCCAGTTACAGGACGGACGATTCTAACTATGGCTACACCTTC | CASYRTDDSNYGYTF | - | TRBJ1-2 | TRBV18 | -
TGTGCCAGTAGTATAGACCGGGACAGCAAATTCGCGAACACCGGGGAGCTGTTTTTT | CASSIDRDSKFANTGELFF | - | TRBJ2-2 | TRBV19 | TRBD1
TGTGCCAGCCGAGGAATCGCCTATGAGCAGTTCTTC | CASRGIAYEQFF | few | TRBJ2-1 | TRBV28 | -
TGTGCCAGCAGTTCGACAGTGGGCACAGATACGCAGTATTTT | CASSSTVGTDTQYF | - | TRBJ2-3 | TRBV12-3/TRBV12-4 | -
TGTGTCAGCAGTTACTCGAACGGTTGGACAGAGCTTAACTATGGCTACACCTTC | CVSSYSNGWTELNYGYTF | - | TRBJ1-2 | TRBV6-6 | -
TGTGCCAGCAGCCAAGACCCGCCAGATACGCAGTATTTT | CASSQDPPDTQYF | - | TRBJ2-3 | TRBV3-1 | -